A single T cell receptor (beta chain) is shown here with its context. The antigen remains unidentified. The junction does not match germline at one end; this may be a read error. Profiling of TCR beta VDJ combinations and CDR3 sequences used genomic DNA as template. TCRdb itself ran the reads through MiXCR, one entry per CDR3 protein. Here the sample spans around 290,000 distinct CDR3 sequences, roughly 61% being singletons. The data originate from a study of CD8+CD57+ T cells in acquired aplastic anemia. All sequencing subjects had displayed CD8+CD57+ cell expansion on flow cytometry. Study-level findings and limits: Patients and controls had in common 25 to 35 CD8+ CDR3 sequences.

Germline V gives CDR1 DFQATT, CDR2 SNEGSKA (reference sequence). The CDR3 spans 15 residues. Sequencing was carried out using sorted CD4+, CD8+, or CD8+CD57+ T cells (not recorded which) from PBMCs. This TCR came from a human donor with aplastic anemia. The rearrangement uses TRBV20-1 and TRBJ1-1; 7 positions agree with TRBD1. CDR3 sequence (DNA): TGCAGTGCTAGAGACTTCACAGGGGTTAACACTGAAGCTTCCTTT. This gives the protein CSARDFTGVNTEASF.